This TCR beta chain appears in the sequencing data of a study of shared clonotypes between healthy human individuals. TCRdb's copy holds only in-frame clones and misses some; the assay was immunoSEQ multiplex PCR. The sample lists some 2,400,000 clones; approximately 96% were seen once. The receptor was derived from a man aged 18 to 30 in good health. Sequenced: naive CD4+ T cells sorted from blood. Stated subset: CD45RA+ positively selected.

The CDR3 sequence: CASEFDRTAPYTF. CDR3 nucleotide sequence: TGTGCCAGCGAATTTGACAGGACAGCCCCCTACACCTTC. The chain has TRBV11-2 and TRBJ1-2, with D possibly being TRBD1 (6 bases). Trimming cost V 8 bases and J 10 bases, with 20 bases left between them. CDR1 is SGHAT, CDR2 FQNNGV, per germline. The CDR3 has 13 amino acids. Combining the CDR3 with reference TRBV11-2 and TRBJ1-2 gives the whole variable domain EAGVAQSPRYKIIEKRQSVAFWCNPISGHATLYWYQQILGQGPKLLIQFQNNGVVDDSQLPKDRFSAERLKGVDSTLKIQPAKLEDSAVYLCASEFDRTAPYTFGSGTRLTVV.